A selection of T cell receptor beta chains follows, all from one sample in a study of PD-L1 blockade in urothelial cancer. TCRdb's copy holds only in-frame clones and misses some; the assay was immunoSEQ multiplex PCR. The data hold tens of thousands of clones, with around 85% observed a single time. The material was PBMCs, obtained around atezolizumab (anti-PD-L1) treatment. Every receptor here comes from a man aged 55 to 70 with urothelial cancer. CDR3s include the opening cysteine and the closing phenylalanine or tryptophan. D genes are given only for firm matches. Clone size is not always given. Where it is, it says once, few, many or a class for expanded clones.

clone_size	j_call	v_call	d_call	cdr3_nt	cdr3_aa
.	TRBJ2-5	TRBV4-1	TRBD1	TGCGCCAGCAGCCAAGGGCACAGGGGGCTTTGGCAAGAGACCCAGTACTTC	CASSQGHRGLWQETQYF
.	TRBJ1-2	TRBV7-2	TRBD1	TGTGCCAGCAGCTGGGACAGGGACTATGGCTACACCTTC	CASSWDRDYGYTF
.	TRBJ2-7	TRBV5-4	.	TGTGCCAGCAGCTTGTCCGCAGCCTACGAGCAGTACTTC	CASSLSAAYEQYF
.	TRBJ1-2	TRBV11-2	TRBD1	TGTGCCAGCAGCTTAAGAACAGGGGTCTATGGCTACACCTTC	CASSLRTGVYGYTF
once	TRBJ1-2	TRBV7-6	TRBD1	TGTGCCAGCAGCTTAGCGGGAGGGACAGGGCATTATGGCTACACCTTC	CASSLAGGTGHYGYTF
.	TRBJ1-1	TRBV2	.	TGTGCCAGCAGCCGCAGGGTTGATACTGAAGCTTTCTTT	CASSRRVDTEAFF
many	TRBJ2-3	TRBV9	TRBD2	TGTGCCAGCAGCAGTGGGACTAGCGGGAGTAGAGATACGCAGTATTTT	CASSSGTSGSRDTQYF
.	TRBJ2-1	TRBV4-3	.	TGCGCCAGCAGCCAAGTTCTAGCATGGCATGAGCAGTTCTTC	CASSQVLAWHEQFF
.	TRBJ1-1	TRBV7-2	.	TGTGCCAGCGCCCCCTCAGGCATCACAAGTGAAGCTTTCTTT	CASAPSGITSEAFF
.	TRBJ2-1	TRBV7-9	TRBD2	TGTGCCAGCAGCTTAATTGCGGGGGGCGAGTTCTATGAGCAGTTCTTC	CASSLIAGGEFYEQFF
.	TRBJ2-5	TRBV7-9	.	TGTGCCAGCAGCTTCGCGACCAGGGAGACCCAGTACTTC	CASSFATRETQYF
.	TRBJ1-6	TRBV4-1	.	TGCGCCAGCAGCCAAGTCCCCCCGAGCTCCTATAATTCACCCCTCCACTTT	CASSQVPPSSYNSPLHF
.	TRBJ1-5	TRBV7-2	.	TGTGCCAGCAGTCCCACGCCAGTTTGGAGTGCAAATAGCAATCAGCCCCAGCATTTT	CASSPTPVWSANSNQPQHF
.	TRBJ1-6	TRBV10-3	.	TGTGCCTTCTTAAATGGGGGGGCACGGTCCTATAATTCACCCCTCCACTTT	CAFLNGGARSYNSPLHF
once	TRBJ2-7	TRBV29-1	TRBD1	TGCAGCGTGCCCGGGACAGGGATCGACGAGCAGTACTTC	CSVPGTGIDEQYF
.	TRBJ2-2	TRBV27	TRBD1	TGTGCCAGCAGGACAGGGGCTAGAGGCACCGGGGAGCTGTTTTTT	CASRTGARGTGELFF
.	TRBJ2-1	TRBV19	TRBD1	TGTGCCAGTAGCGCCCAACAGGGGGCGGGTGAGCAGTTCTTC	CASSAQQGAGEQFF
.	TRBJ2-5	TRBV6-4	TRBD1	TGTGCCAGCAGTGACGGGACAGGGGCGAGGGAGACCCAGTACTTC	CASSDGTGARETQYF
.	TRBJ1-2	TRBV29-1	TRBD1	TGCAGCGTTGAGGGCAGGGGGCGCGGCTACACCTTC	CSVEGRGRGYTF
once	TRBJ1-1	TRBV18	.	TGTGCCAGCTCTCGAGAACAGGTGAACACTGAAGCTTTCTTT	CASSREQVNTEAFF
.	TRBJ2-7	TRBV7-9	TRBD2	TGTGCCAGCAGCTTTCTGGGATCTAGCGGGAGTTTCAGCCACGAGCAGTACTTC	CASSFLGSSGSFSHEQYF
.	TRBJ2-7	TRBV4-1	.	TGCGCCAGCAGCCAGTTGCTTGACAGGACCTACGAGCAGTACTTC	CASSQLLDRTYEQYF
.	TRBJ2-1	TRBV19	.	TGTGCCAACATACAGGGTCATGAGTTTTACAATGAGCAGTTCTTC	CANIQGHEFYNEQFF
.	TRBJ2-7	TRBV4-2	TRBD1	TGTGCCAGCAGCCAAGAACGACAGGGCCCCTACGAGCAGTACTTC	CASSQERQGPYEQYF